A single sample gave rise to the 28 T cell receptor beta chains below, sequenced in a study of blood T cell repertoires in COVID-19. Method: immunoSEQ multiplex PCR; TCRdb's copy keeps in-frame clones and lacks some. The sample has about 190,000 clones, 79% seen once. The sample taken for sequencing was peripheral blood. The source is a man in his 60s with active or convalescent COVID-19.

This sequence joins TRBV2 and TRBJ2-2; 12 nucleotides line up with TRBD2. The V and J ends lost 8 bases and 2 bases, in that order; junction bases with no gene match: 6. CDR3 length: 16 amino acids. Germline assignment: CDR1 SNHLY and CDR2 FYNNEI. The CDR3 DNA follows: TGTGCCAGCGCGCTAGCGGGAGGGCCTAACACCGGGGAGCTGTTTTTT. It encodes CASALAGGPNTGELFF.

The V call is TRBV6-2 or TRBV6-3, the J call TRBJ2-5; the match to TRBD2 covers 8 bases. Germline values: CDR1 MNHEY, CDR2 SVGEGT. V was clipped by 5 bases and J by 4 bases; unmatched bases: 9. This CDR3 is built from 15 residues. The CDR3 loop reads CASSPLQRERETQYF. CDR3 in DNA: TGTGCCAGCAGTCCCCTTCAGCGGGAGCGAGAGACCCAGTACTTC.

The genes are TRBV28 and TRBJ1-1, with 8 bases aligning to TRBD1. The CDR3 is 15 amino acids. Germline-derived CDR1 and CDR2 are MDHEN and SYDVKM. Losses at the gene ends were 5 bases for V and 0 bases for J; bases not matched to a gene: 5. CDR3 amino acids: CASSIGQGLNTEAFF. The CDR3 nucleotides read TGTGCCAGCAGTATCGGACAGGGTCTGAACACTGAAGCTTTCTTT.

The chain employs TRBV3-1 (or the pseudogene TRBV3-2) and TRBJ1-1, with D perhaps TRBD1 (5 bases). From germline, CDR1 is LGHDT and CDR2 YNNKEL (reference sequence). V was shortened by 4 bases and J by 3 bases, with 12 bases between the two germline ends. The CDR3 totals 14 residues. CDR3 in amino acids: CASSPRVTYTEAFF. The CDR3 nucleotides are TGTGCCAGCAGCCCCAGGGTTACCTACACTGAAGCTTTCTTT.

This clone was observed a handful of times. The V gene is TRBV19, the J gene TRBJ1-5; TRBD1 agrees at 9 bases. CDR3 length: 17 residues. CDR1 is LNHDA, CDR2 SQIVND, per germline (reference sequence). V lost 5 bases and J lost 1; bases outside the gene matches: 9. The CDR3 sequence: CASSPKNRGLSNQPQHF. For the CDR3, the DNA is TGTGCCAGTAGTCCTAAAAACAGGGGGCTGAGCAATCAGCCCCAGCATTTT. The whole variable domain, remainder taken from reference TRBV19 and TRBJ1-5, is DGGITQSPKYLFRKEGQNVTLSCEQNLNHDAMYWYRQDPGQGLRLIYYSQIVNDFQKGDIAEGYSVSREKKESFPLTVTSAQKNPTAFYLCASSPKNRGLSNQPQHFGDGTRLSIL.

DNA of the CDR3: TGCGCCAGCAGGCAGGGACAGGGACCGGGGGAGGGCTACACCTTC. Its protein is CASRQGQGPGEGYTF. This chain links TRBV10-1 with TRBJ1-2; TRBD1 matches at 9 bases. Germline lookup yields CDR1 WNHNN and CDR2 SYGVQD (reference sequence). The CDR3 spans 15 residues. V lost 6 bases and J lost 8; bases outside the gene matches: 13.

The chain joins TRBV27 to TRBJ1-4, with D perhaps matching TRBD1 (5 bases). Germline V lookup: CDR1 MNHEY, CDR2 SMNVEV (reference sequence). CDR3 length: 15 amino acids. The germline V and J ends were trimmed by 5 bases and 8 bases, with 18 bases remaining between them. CDR3 DNA sequence: TGTGCCAGCAGTACCCGCGGGGCCGAAGGGGAAAAACTGTTTTTT. Its protein is CASSTRGAEGEKLFF.

This chain connects TRBV6-4 to TRBJ2-1; 7 nucleotides agree with TRBD2. The germline V gene encodes CDR1 MRHNA and CDR2 SNTAGT. The CDR3 sequence is 17 residues long. V lost 2 bases and J lost 0; bases outside the gene matches: 7. DNA for the CDR3: TGTGCCAGCAGTGACACCTGGGGCGGGAGCTCCTACAATGAGCAGTTCTTC. It specifies CASSDTWGGSSYNEQFF.

The chain links TRBV28 to TRBJ2-5; 8 bases line up with TRBD1. The CDR3 covers 14 residues. Germline V gives CDR1 MDHEN, CDR2 SYDVKM. V lost 6 bases to trimming and J lost 4 bases; unmatched junction nucleotides: 7. The CDR3 loop is CASRVRTGRETQYF. DNA for the CDR3: TGTGCCAGCAGGGTTAGGACAGGGCGAGAGACCCAGTACTTC.

The table lists this clone with a few counts. CDR3 DNA sequence: TGTGCCAGCAGCTGGGACAGTTCACCCCTCCACTTT. It is translated as CASSWDSSPLHF. The chain recombines TRBV7-2 with TRBJ1-6, with 7 bases identical to TRBD1. Germline V lookup: CDR1 SGHTA, CDR2 FQGNSA. CDR3 size: 12 residues. The trim removed 4 bases at V and 9 bases at J, leaving 0 bases unmatched.

This clone showed up just a few times. The V call is TRBV24-1, the J call TRBJ1-3, with 7 bases lining up with TRBD1. CDR1 KGHDR and CDR2 SFDVKD come from the germline V gene. Trimming cost V 3 bases and J 4 bases; bases outside gene matches: 2. The CDR3 extends over 14 amino acids. CDR3 nucleotide sequence: TGTGCCACCAGTGATGGGACAGTAGGAAACACCATATATTTT. Its translation is CATSDGTVGNTIYF.

The chain has TRBV19 and TRBJ2-1; 9 bases map to TRBD1. CDR1 and CDR2 (germline): LNHDA, SQIVND (reference sequence). Losses at the gene ends were 6 bases for V and 0 bases for J; bases not matched to a gene: 3. CDR3 length: 15 amino acids. The CDR3 DNA reads as TGTGCCAGTAGCCCGACAGGGGGCTCCTACAATGAGCAGTTCTTC. Protein: CASSPTGGSYNEQFF. The full variable domain, completed using reference TRBV19 and TRBJ2-1, is DGGITQSPKYLFRKEGQNVTLSCEQNLNHDAMYWYRQDPGQGLRLIYYSQIVNDFQKGDIAEGYSVSREKKESFPLTVTSAQKNPTAFYLCASSPTGGSYNEQFFGPGTRLTVL.

The count of this clone is one. Distinct nucleotide sequences in the sample also encode this CDR3. V and J are TRBV3-1 (or the pseudogene TRBV3-2) and TRBJ2-5, with 7 positions matching TRBD2. In germline, CDR1 is LGHDT, CDR2 YNNKEL (reference sequence). Trimming removed 1 base from V and 2 bases from J; junction bases left unmatched: 7. There are 16 residues in the CDR3. The CDR3 DNA follows: TGTGCCAGCAGCCAAGGATTGGCGGGAGCTCAAGAGACCCAGTACTTC. Translation gives CASSQGLAGAQETQYF.

The J gene is TRBJ2-2, the V gene TRBV7-9; a weak D match, TRBD2 (6 bases). There are 14 residues in the CDR3. In germline, CDR1 is SEHNR, CDR2 FQNEAQ (reference sequence). Deletions cut 5 bases from V and 6 bases from J, with 13 bases between. The CDR3 sequence: CASSRGGGAGELFF. The DNA of the CDR3 is TGTGCCAGCAGCCGGGGAGGAGGGGCCGGGGAGCTGTTTTTT.

The chain employs TRBV10-3 and TRBJ2-2; TRBD2 matches 7 bases. Germline CDR1 and CDR2: ENHRY and SYGVKD. With V trimmed by 6 bases and J by 5 bases, 9 bases remained unmatched. This CDR3 is 15 amino acids long. CDR3 nucleotides: TGTGCCATCAGGAGGGCTAGCGGAAGAACCGGGGAGCTGTTTTTT. Protein product: CAIRRASGRTGELFF.

V and J are TRBV7-8 and TRBJ2-3; tentatively, D is TRBD2 (6 bases). V gave up 5 bases and J gave up 4 bases, with 13 bases separating them. The CDR3 contains 14 residues. Germline CDR1 and CDR2: SGHVS and FQNEAQ. The CDR3 region is CASSPGGPPDTQYF. For the CDR3, the DNA is TGTGCCAGCAGCCCAGGAGGGCCCCCAGATACGCAGTATTTT. Full variable domain (remainder filled in from reference TRBV7-8 and TRBJ2-3): GAGVSQSPRYKVAKRGQDVALRCDPISGHVSLFWYQQALGQGPEFLTYFQNEAQLDKSGLPSDRFFAERPEGSVSTLKIQRTQQEDSAVYLCASSPGGPPDTQYFGPGTRLTVL.

The rearrangement links TRBV9 to TRBJ2-1; D perhaps matches TRBD2 (6 bases). CDR3 length equals 15 residues. V gave up 5 bases and J gave up 5 bases, with 17 bases separating them. Germline V gene data show CDR1 as SGDLS and CDR2 as YYNGEE. The CDR3 DNA is TGTGCCAGCAGTCGCGGCGGTAGCGGAAACAATGAGCAGTTCTTC. Encoded protein: CASSRGGSGNNEQFF.

The V gene is TRBV28, the J gene TRBJ1-1, with D possibly being TRBD1 (5 bases). The CDR3 has 14 residues. Germline lookup yields CDR1 MDHEN and CDR2 SYDVKM. Trimming left V 6 bases short and J 1 base short, with 12 bases between. CDR3 protein: CASRARAPNTEAFF. CDR3 in DNA: TGTGCCAGCAGGGCCAGGGCCCCGAACACTGAAGCTTTCTTT.

CDR3 loop: CSALVDGVPSDTQYF. CDR3 DNA: TGCAGCGCCCTCGTCGATGGAGTCCCCTCAGATACGCAGTATTTT. This chain connects TRBV29-1 to TRBJ2-3; D unclear. CDR1 is SQVTM and CDR2 is ANQGSEA in the germline V gene. CDR3 size: 15 residues. The ends were cut back, 7 bases at V and 4 bases at J, with 21 bases in the middle.

This chain joins TRBV2 and TRBJ2-7; D perhaps matches TRBD1 (7 bases). The CDR3 sequence is 14 residues long. Germline lookup yields CDR1 SNHLY and CDR2 FYNNEI. The V end was cut by 4 bases, the J end by 0 bases, with 10 bases between. The DNA of the CDR3 is TGTGCCAGCAGTGCCAGGGGGGTCTCCTACGAGCAGTACTTC. This encodes CASSARGVSYEQYF.

This chain joins TRBV4-3 and TRBJ1-5; possibly TRBD1 for D (5 bases). The germline V gene has CDR1 LGHNA and CDR2 YSLEER. V was clipped by 0 bases and J by 6 bases, with 12 bases between them. The CDR3 has 15 residues. The CDR3 bases are TGCGCCAGCAGCCAAGATCGGGGGTCAGGTCAGCCCCAGCATTTT. Its protein is CASSQDRGSGQPQHF.

This chain links TRBV7-3 with TRBJ1-1, with D possibly matching TRBD1 (5 bases). The CDR3 contains 15 residues. V lost 3 bases, J lost 1 base, and 12 bases lay in between. Germline lookup yields CDR1 SGHTA and CDR2 FQGTGA. In DNA form, the CDR3 reads TGTGCCAGCAGCTTCCGAACAGGCCCGAACACTGAAGCTTTCTTT. The encoded protein is CASSFRTGPNTEAFF.

The genes are TRBV27 and TRBJ1-1; weak D call: TRBD1 (6 bases). From germline, CDR1 is MNHEY and CDR2 SMNVEV (reference sequence). CDR3 length: 15 amino acids. V was pared by 0 bases and J by 6 bases, with 14 bases between. The CDR3 DNA reads TGTGCCAGCAGTTTATCCTCCCAGGGGTCCGCTGAAGCTTTCTTT. The encoded protein is CASSLSSQGSAEAFF.

About this clone: The sample has other DNA sequences that encode this CDR3 too. The V call is TRBV7-7, the J call TRBJ2-1; a weak D match, TRBD2 (6 bases). The CDR3 is 12 residues long. Germline CDR1 and CDR2: SSHAT and FNYEAQ (reference sequence). Trimming took off 2 bases at V and 9 bases at J, with 8 bases between the two ends. The CDR3 nucleotides read TGTGCCAGCAGCTTACAGGGAGGTGAGCAGTTCTTC. Its protein product is CASSLQGGEQFF. Based on the CDR3 plus reference TRBV7-7 and TRBJ2-1, the full variable domain is GAGVSQSPRYKVTKRGQDVTLRCDPISSHATLYWYQQALGQGPEFLTYFNYEAQPDKSGLPSDRFSAERPEGSISTLTIQRTEQRDSAMYRCASSLQGGEQFFGPGTRLTVL.

This chain joins TRBV7-2 and TRBJ2-7; D gene ambiguous. V dropped 3 bases and J dropped 3 bases, with 12 bases sitting between them. The CDR3 runs 14 residues. Germline lookup yields CDR1 SGHTA and CDR2 FQGNSA. CDR3 sequence (DNA): TGTGCCAGCAGCTTCGACTCGGTTAGCTACGAGCAGTACTTC. Protein product: CASSFDSVSYEQYF.

This chain connects TRBV6-5 to TRBJ1-1, with 10 bases aligning to TRBD1. J gave up 12 bases and V 2 bases, and 3 bases lay outside the gene matches. Germline V gene data show CDR1 as MNHEY and CDR2 as SVGAGI. The CDR3 has 12 amino acids. Here the CDR3 reads CASSYGQGVTFF. The CDR3 DNA reads as TGTGCCAGCAGTTACGGACAGGGGGTAACTTTCTTT.

This chain joins TRBV6-5 and TRBJ2-7, with a tentative D call TRBD1 (6 bases). There are 15 residues in the CDR3. The V gene's germline CDR1 is MNHEY and CDR2 SVGAGI. V gave up 2 bases and J gave up 2 bases, with 13 bases separating them. The CDR3 sequence: CASSYQGSGPYEQYF. The CDR3 bases are TGTGCCAGCAGTTACCAGGGGTCCGGACCCTACGAGCAGTACTTC.

This clone has just one count. V is TRBV6-5 and J is TRBJ2-7; 10 bases fit TRBD2. This CDR3 has 15 amino acids. Per germline, CDR1 MNHEY and CDR2 SVGAGI. V was clipped by 7 bases and J by 5 bases; unmatched bases: 11. This chain's CDR3 is CASIATLAGVDEQYF. The CDR3 DNA reads TGTGCCAGCATAGCCACCCTAGCGGGAGTGGACGAGCAGTACTTC.